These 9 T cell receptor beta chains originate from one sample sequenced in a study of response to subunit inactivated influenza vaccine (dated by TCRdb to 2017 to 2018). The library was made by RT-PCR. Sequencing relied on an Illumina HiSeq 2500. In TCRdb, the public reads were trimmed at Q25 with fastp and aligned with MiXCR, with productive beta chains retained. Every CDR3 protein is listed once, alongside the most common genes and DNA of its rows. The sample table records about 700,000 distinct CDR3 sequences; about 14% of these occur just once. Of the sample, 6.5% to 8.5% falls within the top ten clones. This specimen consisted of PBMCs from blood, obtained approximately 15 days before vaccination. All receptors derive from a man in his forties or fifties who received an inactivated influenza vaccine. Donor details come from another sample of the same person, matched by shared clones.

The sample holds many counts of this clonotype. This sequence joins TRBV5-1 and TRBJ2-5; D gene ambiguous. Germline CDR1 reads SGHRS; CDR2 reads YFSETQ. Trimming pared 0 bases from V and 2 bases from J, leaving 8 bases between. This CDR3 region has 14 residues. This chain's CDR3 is CASSLGQTQETQYF. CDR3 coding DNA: TGCGCCAGCAGCTTGGGACAAACGCAAGAGACCCAGTACTTC.

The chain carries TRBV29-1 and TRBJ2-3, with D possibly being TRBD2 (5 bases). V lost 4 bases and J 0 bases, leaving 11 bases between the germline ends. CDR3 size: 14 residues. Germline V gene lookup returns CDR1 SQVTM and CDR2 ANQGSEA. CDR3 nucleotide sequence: TGCAGCGTTGCTGGACTCCAAAGCACAGATACGCAGTATTTT. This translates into CSVAGLQSTDTQYF.

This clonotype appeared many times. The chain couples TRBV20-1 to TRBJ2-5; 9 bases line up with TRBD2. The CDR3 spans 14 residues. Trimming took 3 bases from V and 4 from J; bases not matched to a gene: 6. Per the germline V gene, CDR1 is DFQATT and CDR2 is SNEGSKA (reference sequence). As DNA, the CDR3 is TGCAGTGCTAGGAATTCGCGGGGGGGAGAGACCCAGTACTTC. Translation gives CSARNSRGGETQYF.

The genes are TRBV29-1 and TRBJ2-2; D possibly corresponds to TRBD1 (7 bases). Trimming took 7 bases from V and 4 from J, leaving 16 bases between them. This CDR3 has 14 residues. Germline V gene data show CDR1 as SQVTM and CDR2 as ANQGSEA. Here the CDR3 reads CSASRQGGTGELFF. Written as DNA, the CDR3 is TGCAGCGCTAGTAGGCAGGGGGGCACCGGGGAGCTGTTTTTT.

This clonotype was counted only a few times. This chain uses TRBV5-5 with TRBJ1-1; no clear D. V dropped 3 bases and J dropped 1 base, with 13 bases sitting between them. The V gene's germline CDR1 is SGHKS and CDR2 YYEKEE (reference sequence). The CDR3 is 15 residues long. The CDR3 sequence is CASSSSVAANTEAFF. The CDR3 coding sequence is TGTGCCAGCAGCTCATCAGTCGCAGCGAACACTGAAGCTTTCTTT.

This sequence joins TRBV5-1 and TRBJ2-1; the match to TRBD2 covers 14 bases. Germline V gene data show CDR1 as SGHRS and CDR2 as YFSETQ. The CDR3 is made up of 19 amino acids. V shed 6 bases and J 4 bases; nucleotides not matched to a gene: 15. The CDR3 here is CASTSTRLAGGPGYNEQFF. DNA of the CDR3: TGCGCCAGCACCTCCACCCGACTAGCGGGGGGGCCTGGGTACAATGAGCAGTTCTTC.

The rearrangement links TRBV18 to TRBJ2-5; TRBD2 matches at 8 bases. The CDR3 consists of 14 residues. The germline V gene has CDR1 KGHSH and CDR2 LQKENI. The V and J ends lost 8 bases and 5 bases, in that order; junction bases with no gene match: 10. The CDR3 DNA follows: TGTGCCAGCCACGGGCAGCGGGGGACGGAGACCCAGTACTTC. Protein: CASHGQRGTETQYF.

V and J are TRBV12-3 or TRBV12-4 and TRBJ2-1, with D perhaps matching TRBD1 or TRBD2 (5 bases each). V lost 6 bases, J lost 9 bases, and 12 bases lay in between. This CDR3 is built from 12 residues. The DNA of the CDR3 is TGTGCCAGCAGCCAGAGGGGTGGTGAGCAGTTCTTC. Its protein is CASSQRGGEQFF.

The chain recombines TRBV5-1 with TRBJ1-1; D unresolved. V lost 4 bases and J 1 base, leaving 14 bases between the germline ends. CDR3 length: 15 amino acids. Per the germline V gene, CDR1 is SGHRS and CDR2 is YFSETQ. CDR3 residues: CASSTSGWQNTEAFF. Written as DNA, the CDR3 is TGCGCCAGCAGCACATCAGGCTGGCAGAACACTGAAGCTTTCTTT.